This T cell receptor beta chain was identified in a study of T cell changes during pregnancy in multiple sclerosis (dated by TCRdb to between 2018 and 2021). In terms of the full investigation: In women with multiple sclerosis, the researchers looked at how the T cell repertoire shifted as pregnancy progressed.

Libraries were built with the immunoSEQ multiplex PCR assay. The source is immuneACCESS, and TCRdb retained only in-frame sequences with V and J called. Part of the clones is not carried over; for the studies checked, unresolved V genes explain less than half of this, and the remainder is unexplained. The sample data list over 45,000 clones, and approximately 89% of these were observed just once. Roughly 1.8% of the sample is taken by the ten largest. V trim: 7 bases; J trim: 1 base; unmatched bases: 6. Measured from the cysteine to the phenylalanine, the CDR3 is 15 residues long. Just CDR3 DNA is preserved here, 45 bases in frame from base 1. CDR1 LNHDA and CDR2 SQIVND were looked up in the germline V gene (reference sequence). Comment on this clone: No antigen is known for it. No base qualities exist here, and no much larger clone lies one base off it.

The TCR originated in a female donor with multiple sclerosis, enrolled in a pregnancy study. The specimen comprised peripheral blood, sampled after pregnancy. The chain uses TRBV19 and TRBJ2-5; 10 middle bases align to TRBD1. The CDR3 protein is CASTRDRGGQETQYF. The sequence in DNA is TGTGCCAGTACTCGGGACAGGGGAGGCCAAGAGACCCAGTACTTC.